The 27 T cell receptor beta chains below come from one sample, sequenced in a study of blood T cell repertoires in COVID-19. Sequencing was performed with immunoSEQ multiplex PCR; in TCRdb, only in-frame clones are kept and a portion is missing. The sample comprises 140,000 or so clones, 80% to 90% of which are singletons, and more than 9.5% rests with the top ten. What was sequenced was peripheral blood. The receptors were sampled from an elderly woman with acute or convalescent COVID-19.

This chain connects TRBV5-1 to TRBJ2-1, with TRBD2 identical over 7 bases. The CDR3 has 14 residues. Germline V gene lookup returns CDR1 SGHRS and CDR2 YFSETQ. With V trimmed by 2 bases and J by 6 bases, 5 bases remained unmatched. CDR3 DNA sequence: TGCGCCAGCAGCTTACTCGGGGGGATCAATGAGCAGTTCTTC. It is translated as CASSLLGGINEQFF.

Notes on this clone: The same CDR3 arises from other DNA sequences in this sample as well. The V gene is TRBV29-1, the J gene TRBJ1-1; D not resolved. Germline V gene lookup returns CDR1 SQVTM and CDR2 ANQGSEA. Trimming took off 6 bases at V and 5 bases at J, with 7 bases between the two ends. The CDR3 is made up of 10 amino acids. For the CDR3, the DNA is TGCAGCGTGACAAGGACTGAAGCTTTCTTT. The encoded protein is CSVTRTEAFF.

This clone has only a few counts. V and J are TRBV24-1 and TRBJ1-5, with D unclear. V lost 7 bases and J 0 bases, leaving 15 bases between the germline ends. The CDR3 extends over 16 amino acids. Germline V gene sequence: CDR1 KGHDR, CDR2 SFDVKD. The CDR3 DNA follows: TGTGCCACCAGCGAGAGAACAGAATATAGCAATCAGCCCCAGCATTTT. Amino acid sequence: CATSERTEYSNQPQHF.

CDR3 protein: CASSYPGQHNSPLHF. Written as DNA, the CDR3 is TGTGCCAGCAGTTACCCGGGACAGCATAATTCACCCCTCCACTTT. The V gene is TRBV6-2 or TRBV6-3, the J gene TRBJ1-6, with 7 bases identical to TRBD1. The junction had 3 bases not matched to a gene; V was cut back by 2 bases and J by 5 bases. Germline CDR1 reads MNHEY; CDR2 reads SVGEGT. The CDR3 has 15 residues.

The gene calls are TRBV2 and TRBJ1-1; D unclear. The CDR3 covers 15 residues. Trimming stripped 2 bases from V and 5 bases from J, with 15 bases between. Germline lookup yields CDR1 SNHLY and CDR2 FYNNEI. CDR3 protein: CASSESRKPGTEAFF. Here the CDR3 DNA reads TGTGCCAGCAGTGAAAGCAGGAAGCCGGGAACTGAAGCTTTCTTT. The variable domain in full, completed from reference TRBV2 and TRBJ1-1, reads EPEVTQTPSHQVTQMGQEVILRCVPISNHLYFYWYRQILGQKVEFLVSFYNNEISEKSEIFDDQFSVERPDGSNFTLKIRSTKLEDSAMYFCASSESRKPGTEAFFGQGTRLTVV.

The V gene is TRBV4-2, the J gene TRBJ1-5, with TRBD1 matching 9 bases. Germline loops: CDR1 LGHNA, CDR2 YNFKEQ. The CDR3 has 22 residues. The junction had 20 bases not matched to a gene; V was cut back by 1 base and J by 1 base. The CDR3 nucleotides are TGTGCCAGCAGCCAAGCGCTCGTTGAGGGACAGGGTTTAAGTGGAAGCAATCAGCCCCAGCATTTT. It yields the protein CASSQALVEGQGLSGSNQPQHF.

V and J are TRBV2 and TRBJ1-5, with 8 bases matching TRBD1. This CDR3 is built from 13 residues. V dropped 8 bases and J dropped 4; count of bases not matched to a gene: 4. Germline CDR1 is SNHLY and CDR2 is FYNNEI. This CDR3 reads CASGGQENQPQHF. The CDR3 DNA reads TGTGCCAGCGGGGGACAGGAAAATCAGCCCCAGCATTTT. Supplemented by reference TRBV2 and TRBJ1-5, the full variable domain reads EPEVTQTPSHQVTQMGQEVILRCVPISNHLYFYWYRQILGQKVEFLVSFYNNEISEKSEIFDDQFSVERPDGSNFTLKIRSTKLEDSAMYFCASGGQENQPQHFGDGTRLSIL.

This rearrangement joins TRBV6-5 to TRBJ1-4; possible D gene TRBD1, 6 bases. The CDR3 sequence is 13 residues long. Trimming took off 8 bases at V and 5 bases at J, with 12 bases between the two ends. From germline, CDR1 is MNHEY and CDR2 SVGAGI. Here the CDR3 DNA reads TGTGCCAGCTCCAGGGGATTGAATGAAAAACTGTTTTTT. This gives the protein CASSRGLNEKLFF.

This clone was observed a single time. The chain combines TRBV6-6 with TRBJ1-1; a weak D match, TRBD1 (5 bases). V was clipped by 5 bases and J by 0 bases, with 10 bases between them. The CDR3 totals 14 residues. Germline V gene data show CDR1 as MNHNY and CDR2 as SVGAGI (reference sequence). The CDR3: CASSTTGVNTEAFF. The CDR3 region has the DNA TGTGCCAGCAGTACCACAGGCGTGAACACTGAAGCTTTCTTT.

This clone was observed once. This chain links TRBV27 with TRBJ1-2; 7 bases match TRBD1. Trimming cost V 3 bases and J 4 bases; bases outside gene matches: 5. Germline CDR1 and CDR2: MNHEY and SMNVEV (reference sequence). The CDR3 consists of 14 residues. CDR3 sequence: CASSFGQVGYGYTF. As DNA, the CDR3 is TGTGCCAGCAGTTTCGGACAGGTTGGCTATGGCTACACCTTC.

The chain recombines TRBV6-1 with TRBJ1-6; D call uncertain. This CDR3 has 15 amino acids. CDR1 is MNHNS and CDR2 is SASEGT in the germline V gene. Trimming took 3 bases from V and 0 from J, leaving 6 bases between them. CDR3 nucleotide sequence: TGTGCCAGCAGTGACATGAGCTCCTATAATTCACCCCTCCACTTT. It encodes CASSDMSSYNSPLHF.

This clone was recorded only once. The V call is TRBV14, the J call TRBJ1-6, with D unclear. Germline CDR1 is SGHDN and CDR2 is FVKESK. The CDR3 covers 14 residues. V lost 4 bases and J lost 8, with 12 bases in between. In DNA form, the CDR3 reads TGTGCCAGCAGCCCGGACGGGGTTTATTCACCCCTCCACTTT. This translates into CASSPDGVYSPLHF.

The CDR3 DNA sequence: TGTGCCAGCAGCATCAGGACAGGGGATGGCTACACCTTC. Translated, it gives CASSIRTGDGYTF. The V gene is TRBV7-4, the J gene TRBJ1-2; 9 nucleotides align to TRBD1. The CDR3 spans 13 residues. The germline CDR1 and CDR2 sequences are SGHVT and SQSDAQ. V was clipped by 5 bases and J by 6 bases; unmatched bases: 4.

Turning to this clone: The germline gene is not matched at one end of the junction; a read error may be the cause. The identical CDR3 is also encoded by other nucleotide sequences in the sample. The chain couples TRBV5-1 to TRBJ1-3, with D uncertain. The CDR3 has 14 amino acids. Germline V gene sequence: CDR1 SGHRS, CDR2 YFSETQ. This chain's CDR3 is CASSLDLSGNTIYF. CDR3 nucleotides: TGCGCCAGCAGTTTGGATCTCTCTGGAAACACCATATATTTT.

The CDR3 bases are TGTGCCAGCACCACAGGGTTCACTGAAGCTTTCTTT. Its translation is CASTTGFTEAFF. The chain recombines TRBV7-8 with TRBJ1-1; D may be TRBD1 (6 bases). The germline V gene encodes CDR1 SGHVS and CDR2 FQNEAQ. The ends were cut back, 7 bases at V and 4 bases at J, with 10 bases in the middle. This CDR3 contains 12 residues.

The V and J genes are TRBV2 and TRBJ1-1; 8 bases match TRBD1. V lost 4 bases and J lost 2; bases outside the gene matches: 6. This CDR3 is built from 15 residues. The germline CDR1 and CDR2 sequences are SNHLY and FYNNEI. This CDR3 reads CASSADRGGNTEAFF. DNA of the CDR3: TGTGCCAGCAGTGCCGACAGGGGTGGAAACACTGAAGCTTTCTTT.

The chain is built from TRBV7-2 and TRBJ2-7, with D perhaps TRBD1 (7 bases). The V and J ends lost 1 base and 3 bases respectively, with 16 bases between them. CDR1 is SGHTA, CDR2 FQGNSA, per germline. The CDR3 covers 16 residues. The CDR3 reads CASSLGGGGGFYEQYF. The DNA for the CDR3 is TGTGCCAGCAGCTTAGGTGGAGGGGGCGGATTCTACGAGCAGTACTTC.

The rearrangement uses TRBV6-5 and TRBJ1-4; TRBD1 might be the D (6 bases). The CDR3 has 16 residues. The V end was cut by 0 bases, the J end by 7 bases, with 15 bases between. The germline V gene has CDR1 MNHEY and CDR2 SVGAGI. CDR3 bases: TGTGCCAGCAGTTACTCATCCGCAGGGGAAGGTGAAAAACTGTTTTTT. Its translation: CASSYSSAGEGEKLFF.

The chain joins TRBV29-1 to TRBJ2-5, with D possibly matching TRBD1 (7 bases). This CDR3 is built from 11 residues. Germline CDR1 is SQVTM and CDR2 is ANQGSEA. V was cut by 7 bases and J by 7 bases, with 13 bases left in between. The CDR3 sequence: CSGGTELTQYF. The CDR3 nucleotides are TGCAGCGGCGGGACAGAATTGACCCAGTACTTC.

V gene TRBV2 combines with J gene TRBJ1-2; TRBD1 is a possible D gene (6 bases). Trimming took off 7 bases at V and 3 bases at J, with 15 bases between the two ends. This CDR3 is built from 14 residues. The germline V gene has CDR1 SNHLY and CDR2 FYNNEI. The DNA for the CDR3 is TGTGCCAGCACCGCACAGGGAATCCACTATGGCTACACCTTC. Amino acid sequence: CASTAQGIHYGYTF.

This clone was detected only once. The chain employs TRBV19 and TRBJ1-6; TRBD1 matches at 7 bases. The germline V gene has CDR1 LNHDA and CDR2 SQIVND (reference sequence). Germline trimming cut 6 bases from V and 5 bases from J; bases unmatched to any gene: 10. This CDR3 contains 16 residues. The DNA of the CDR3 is TGTGCCAGTAGGACAGGGAGTCAACACGATAATTCACCCCTCCACTTT. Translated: CASRTGSQHDNSPLHF.

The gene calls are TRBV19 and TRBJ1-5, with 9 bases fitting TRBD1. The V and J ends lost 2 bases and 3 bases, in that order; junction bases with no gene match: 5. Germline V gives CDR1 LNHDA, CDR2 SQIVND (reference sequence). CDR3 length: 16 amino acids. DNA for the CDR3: TGTGCCAGTAGTATACCGGACAGGGGAATCAATCAGCCCCAGCATTTT. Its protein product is CASSIPDRGINQPQHF. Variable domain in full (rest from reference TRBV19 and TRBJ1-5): DGGITQSPKYLFRKEGQNVTLSCEQNLNHDAMYWYRQDPGQGLRLIYYSQIVNDFQKGDIAEGYSVSREKKESFPLTVTSAQKNPTAFYLCASSIPDRGINQPQHFGDGTRLSIL.

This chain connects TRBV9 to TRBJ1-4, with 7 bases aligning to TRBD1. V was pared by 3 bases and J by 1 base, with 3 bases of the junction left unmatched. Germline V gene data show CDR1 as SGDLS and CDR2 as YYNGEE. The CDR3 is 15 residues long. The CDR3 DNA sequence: TGTGCCAGCAGCGCGAGACAGGGAACTAATGAAAAACTGTTTTTT. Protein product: CASSARQGTNEKLFF.

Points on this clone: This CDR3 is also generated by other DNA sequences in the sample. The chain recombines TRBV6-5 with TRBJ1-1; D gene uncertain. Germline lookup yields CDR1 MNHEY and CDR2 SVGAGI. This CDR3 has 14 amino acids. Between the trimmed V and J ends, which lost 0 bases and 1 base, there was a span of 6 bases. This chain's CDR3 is CASSYSGRNTEAFF. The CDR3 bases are TGTGCCAGCAGTTACTCTGGGCGGAACACTGAAGCTTTCTTT.

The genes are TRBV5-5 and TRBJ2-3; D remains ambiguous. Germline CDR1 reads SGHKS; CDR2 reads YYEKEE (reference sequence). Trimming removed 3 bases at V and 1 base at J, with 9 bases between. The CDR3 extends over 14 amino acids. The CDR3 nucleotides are TGTGCCAGCAGCTCCTCGACTGGCACAGATACGCAGTATTTT. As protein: CASSSSTGTDTQYF.

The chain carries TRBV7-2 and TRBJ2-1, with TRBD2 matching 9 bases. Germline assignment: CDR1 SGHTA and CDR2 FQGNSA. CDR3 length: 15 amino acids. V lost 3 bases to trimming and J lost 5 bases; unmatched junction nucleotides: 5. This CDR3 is CASSFQSGGNNEQFF. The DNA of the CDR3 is TGTGCCAGCAGCTTTCAAAGCGGGGGGAACAATGAGCAGTTCTTC.

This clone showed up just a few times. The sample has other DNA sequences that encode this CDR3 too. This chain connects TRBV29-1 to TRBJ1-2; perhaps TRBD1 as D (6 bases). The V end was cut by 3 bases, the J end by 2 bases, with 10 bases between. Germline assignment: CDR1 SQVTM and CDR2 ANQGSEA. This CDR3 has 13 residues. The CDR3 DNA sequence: TGCAGCGTTGACGGACAGAGAAACTATGGCTACACCTTC. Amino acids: CSVDGQRNYGYTF.